This TCR beta chain was obtained from a study of CD8 T cells in ankylosing spondylitis. TCRdb passed the 5' RACE reads through MiXCR, listing each CDR3 protein once. The sample contains around 150,000 distinct CDR3 sequences, roughly 44% of which appear only once. In the case of this clonotype: What it recognizes is unknown.

In germline, CDR1 is MDHEN, CDR2 SYDVKM. V lost 1 base, J lost 1 base, and 14 bases lay in between. This CDR3 spans 16 amino acids. General study results and limits: The disease-linked clones had a CD8+ phenotype and low blood frequencies.

This chain joins TRBV28 and TRBJ2-7, with a possible D match to TRBD1 (6 bases). The source of this sequence is a male donor with ankylosing spondylitis. Sequencing was done on a sample of synovial fluid, either unsorted or a sorted T cell fraction (not recorded which). This CDR3 reads CASSLLHRAYSYEQYF. The DNA for the CDR3 is TGTGCCAGCAGTTTATTGCACAGGGCCTATTCCTACGAGCAGTACTTC.